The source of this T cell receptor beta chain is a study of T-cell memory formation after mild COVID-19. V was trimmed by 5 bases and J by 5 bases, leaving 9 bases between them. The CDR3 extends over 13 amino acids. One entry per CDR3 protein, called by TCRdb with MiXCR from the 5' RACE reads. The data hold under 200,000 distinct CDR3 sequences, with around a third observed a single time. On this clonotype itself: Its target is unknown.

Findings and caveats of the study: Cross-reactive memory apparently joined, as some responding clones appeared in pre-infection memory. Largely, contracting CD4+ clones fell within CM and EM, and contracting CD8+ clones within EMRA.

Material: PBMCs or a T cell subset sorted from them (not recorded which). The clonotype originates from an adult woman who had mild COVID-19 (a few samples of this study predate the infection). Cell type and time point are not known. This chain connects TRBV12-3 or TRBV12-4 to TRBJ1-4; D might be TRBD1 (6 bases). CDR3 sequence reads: CASSGQMNEKLFF. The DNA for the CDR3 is TGTGCCAGCAGTGGACAGATGAATGAAAAACTGTTTTTT.